One TCR beta chain is described in this entry. TCRdb called the RACE reads again in MiXCR, with one record for every CDR3 protein. This sample has some 83,000 distinct CDR3 sequences, with about 10% found just once. The time point was: patch test 1, 2 weeks after DPC sensitization. Indicated treatment: therapeutic diphenylcyclopropenone sensitization with weekly scalp DPC. The entry originates in a study of human T cells and chemical hapten exposure. Study-wide background: A roughly 2 cm by roughly 2 cm inner upper arm patch received 2% DPC for sensitization. Mainly, slight library volume differences in the pool made TCR yields vary. After 6 days, upper back 0.01% DPC patch tests were scored.

The CDR3 is made up of 15 amino acids. Germline lookup yields CDR1 MDHEN and CDR2 SYDVKM. V lost 5 bases to trimming and J lost 2 bases, with 14 bases between them. The source material was whole blood, sampled in connection with sensitization to the hapten diphenylcyclopropenone (DPC). The sequence was collected from a woman in her forties or fifties with alopecia areata. Some clones in this sample may be carry-over from other donors' samples. V and J are TRBV28 and TRBJ2-3; a weak D match, TRBD2 (5 bases). CDR3 residues: CASSPADLNTDTQYF. DNA of the CDR3: TGTGCCAGCAGTCCCGCGGACTTGAACACAGATACGCAGTATTTT.